This T cell receptor beta chain originates from a study of OX40 agonist ivuxolimab in advanced cancers. Using immunoSEQ multiplex PCR, the repertoire was profiled, and TCRdb retains in-frame clones only, with some absent. The sample consists of about 59,000 clones, 75% to 90% of them appearing once. V was cut by 5 bases and J by 1 base, with 15 bases left in between. The CDR3 contains 17 residues. Germline CDR1 and CDR2: MDHEN and SYDVKM. To note about this clone: The antigen is undetermined.

Findings of the study overall: At 0.1 to 3.0 mg/kg, clonal expansion of CD4+ and CD8+ blood T cells had occurred by week 6. Expanded clones tended on average to be more numerous among CD8+ T cells than CD4+.

This clonotype originated in an adult with an advanced solid tumor such as melanoma, head and neck, liver or kidney cancer. The chain couples TRBV28 to TRBJ1-6; possible D gene TRBD1, 5 bases. The sample consisted of CD4+ or CD8+ T cells sorted from blood, taken in a trial of the OX40 agonist ivuxolimab. The CDR3 nucleotides are TGTGCCAGCAGTCAACCCCCGGGGGAATCCTATAATTCACCCCTCCACTTT. Translating it yields CASSQPPGESYNSPLHF.